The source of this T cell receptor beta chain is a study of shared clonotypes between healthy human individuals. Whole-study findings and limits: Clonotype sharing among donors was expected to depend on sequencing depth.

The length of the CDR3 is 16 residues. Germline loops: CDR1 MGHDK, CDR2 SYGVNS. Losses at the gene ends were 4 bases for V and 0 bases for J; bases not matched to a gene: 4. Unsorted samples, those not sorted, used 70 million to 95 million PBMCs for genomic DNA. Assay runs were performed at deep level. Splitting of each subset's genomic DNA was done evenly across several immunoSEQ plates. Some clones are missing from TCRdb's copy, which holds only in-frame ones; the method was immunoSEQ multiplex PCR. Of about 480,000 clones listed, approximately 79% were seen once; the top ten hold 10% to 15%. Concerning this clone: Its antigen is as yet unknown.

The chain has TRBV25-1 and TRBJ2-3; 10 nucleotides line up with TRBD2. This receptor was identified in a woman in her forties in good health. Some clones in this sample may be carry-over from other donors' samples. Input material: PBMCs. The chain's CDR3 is CASSVGLAESTDTQYF. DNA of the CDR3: TGTGCCAGCAGTGTCGGACTAGCGGAGAGCACAGATACGCAGTATTTT.